What follows are 8 T cell receptor beta chains derived from one specimen sequenced in a study of cytomegalovirus exposure and HLA in healthy donors. PCR involved 60 Vbeta and 13 Jbeta primers. Only in-frame clones appear in the TCRdb table, and some are missing; sequencing was by immunoSEQ multiplex PCR. The data contain 170,000 or so clones, approximately 80% of them singletons. What was sequenced was PBMCs. The receptor source for this set is a male donor in good health and CMV-seropositive.

The rearrangement uses TRBV15 and TRBJ1-2; 9 nucleotides align to TRBD1. CDR1 is LNHNV and CDR2 is YYDKDF in the germline V gene (reference sequence). The CDR3 is made up of 16 amino acids. The ends lost 5 bases at V and 4 bases at J; junction bases unmatched: 11. This CDR3 reads CATSRARTGVTYGYTF. The CDR3 nucleotides read TGTGCCACCAGCCGGGCTCGGACAGGGGTAACCTATGGCTACACCTTC.

This clone was counted only a few times. The J gene is TRBJ1-5, the V gene TRBV30, with TRBD1 as a possible D gene (5 bases). This CDR3 region has 13 residues. Germline V gene sequence: CDR1 GTSNPN, CDR2 SVGIG (reference sequence). The germline V and J ends were trimmed by 1 base and 5 bases, with 9 bases remaining between them. DNA of the CDR3: TGTGCCTGGAGTGGGGGGGACTATCAGCCCCAGCATTTT. Translation gives CAWSGGDYQPQHF. Combining the CDR3 with reference TRBV30 and TRBJ1-5 gives the whole variable domain SQTIHQWPATLVQPVGSPLSLECTVEGTSNPNLYWYRQAAGRGLQLLFYSVGIGQISSEVPQNLSASRPQDRQFILSSKKLLLSDSGFYLCAWSGGDYQPQHFGDGTRLSIL.

V and J are TRBV5-1 and TRBJ2-3, with 11 nucleotides matching TRBD2. The CDR3 is 15 residues long. V trimming: 5 bases; J trimming: 4 bases; junction bases outside the gene matches: 6. Looked up from germline, CDR1 is SGHRS and CDR2 is YFSETQ. The CDR3 spells CASRTGTSGSDTQYF. The DNA for the CDR3 is TGCGCCAGCAGGACCGGGACTAGCGGTTCAGATACGCAGTATTTT. Looking up the rest from reference TRBV5-1 and TRBJ2-3 gives the full variable domain: KAGVTQTPRYLIKTRGQQVTLSCSPISGHRSVSWYQQTPGQGLQFLFEYFSETQRNKGNFPGRFSGRQFSNSRSEMNVSTLELGDSALYLCASRTGTSGSDTQYFGPGTRLTVL.

V usage is TRBV6-5 and J usage is TRBJ2-1, with 10 bases that match TRBD2. The CDR3 loop spans 15 amino acids. Germline V lookup: CDR1 MNHEY, CDR2 SVGAGI. The V and J ends lost 6 bases and 5 bases, in that order; junction bases with no gene match: 7. The chain's CDR3 is CASSESGRGNNEQFF. The DNA of the CDR3 is TGTGCCAGCAGCGAAAGCGGGAGGGGGAACAATGAGCAGTTCTTC.

This chain joins TRBV19 and TRBJ1-1; no firm D call. V shed 5 bases and J shed 4 bases, with 17 bases lying between them. Looked up from germline, CDR1 is LNHDA and CDR2 is SQIVND (reference sequence). This CDR3 is built from 15 residues. CDR3 loop: CASSGGLGQSTEAFF. CDR3 DNA sequence: TGTGCCAGTAGTGGCGGATTAGGTCAGAGCACTGAAGCTTTCTTT.

The chain is built from TRBV29-1 and TRBJ1-1; D gene unclear. The CDR3 runs to 13 residues. Per the germline V gene, CDR1 is SQVTM and CDR2 is ANQGSEA. Trimming removed 4 bases from V and 1 base from J, with 10 bases in between. CDR3 bases: TGCAGCGTTGCCCTAGTAGGGAACACTGAAGCTTTCTTT. As protein: CSVALVGNTEAFF.

This sequence joins TRBV5-6 and TRBJ2-7; 8 nucleotides agree with TRBD2. This CDR3 region has 15 residues. The germline CDR1 and CDR2 sequences are SGHDT and YYEEEE. With V trimmed by 4 bases and J by 0 bases, 6 bases remained unmatched. The CDR3 sequence is CASSQAGGLSYEQYF. The CDR3 nucleotides are TGTGCCAGCAGCCAGGCGGGAGGTCTCTCCTACGAGCAGTACTTC.

V usage is TRBV2 and J usage is TRBJ2-5; D is unresolved. The V end was cut by 5 bases, the J end by 2 bases, with 3 bases between. The CDR3 has 11 residues. Per the germline V gene, CDR1 is SNHLY and CDR2 is FYNNEI. This CDR3 is CASSHQETQYF. The CDR3 bases are TGTGCCAGCAGTCATCAAGAGACCCAGTACTTC.